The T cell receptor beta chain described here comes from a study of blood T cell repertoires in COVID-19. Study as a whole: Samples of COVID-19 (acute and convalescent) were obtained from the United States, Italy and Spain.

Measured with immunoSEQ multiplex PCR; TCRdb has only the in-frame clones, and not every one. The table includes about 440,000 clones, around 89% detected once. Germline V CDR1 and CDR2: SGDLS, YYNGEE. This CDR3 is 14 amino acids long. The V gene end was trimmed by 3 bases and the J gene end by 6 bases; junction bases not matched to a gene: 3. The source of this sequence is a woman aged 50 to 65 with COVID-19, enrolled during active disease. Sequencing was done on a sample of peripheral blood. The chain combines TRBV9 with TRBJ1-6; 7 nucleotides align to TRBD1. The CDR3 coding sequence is TGTGCCAGCAGCGGCGGGACAGCTAATTCACCCCTCCACTTT. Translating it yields CASSGGTANSPLHF. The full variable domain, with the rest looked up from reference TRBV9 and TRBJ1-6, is DSGVTQTPKHLITATGQRVTLRCSPRSGDLSVYWYQQSLDQGLQFLIQYYNGEERAKGNILERFSAQQFPDLHSELNLSSLELGDSALYFCASSGGTANSPLHFGNGTRLTVT.